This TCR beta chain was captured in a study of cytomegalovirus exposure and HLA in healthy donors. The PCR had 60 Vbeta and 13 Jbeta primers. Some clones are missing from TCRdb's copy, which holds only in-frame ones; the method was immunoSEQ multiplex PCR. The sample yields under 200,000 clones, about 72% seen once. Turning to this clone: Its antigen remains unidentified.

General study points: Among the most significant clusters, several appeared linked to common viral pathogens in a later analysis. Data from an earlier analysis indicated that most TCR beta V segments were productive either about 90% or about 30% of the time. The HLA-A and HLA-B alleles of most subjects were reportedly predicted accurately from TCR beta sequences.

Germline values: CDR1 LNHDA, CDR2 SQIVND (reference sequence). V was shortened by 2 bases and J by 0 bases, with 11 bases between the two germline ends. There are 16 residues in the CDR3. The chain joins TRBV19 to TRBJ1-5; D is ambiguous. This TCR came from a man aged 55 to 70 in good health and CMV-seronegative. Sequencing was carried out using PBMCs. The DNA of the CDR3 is TGTGCCAGTAGTATATTGGCAGATTCTAGCAATCAGCCCCAGCATTTT. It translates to CASSILADSSNQPQHF.